This TCR beta chain was found in a study of T cell responses to AZD1222 COVID-19 vaccine. Study-wide results and caveats: Repertoires were sampled only after the peak T cell response. Spike was spanned by vaccine-associated CD4 TCRs, with dominance at 160-218 and 743-854.

Sequencing was performed with immunoSEQ multiplex PCR; in TCRdb, only in-frame clones are kept and a portion is missing. The data show 110,000 or so clones, 85% to 90% seen once. V shed 6 bases, J shed 9 bases, and the junction held 13 bases outside the gene matches. Germline V gene sequence: CDR1 LGHNA, CDR2 YSLEER. The CDR3 loop spans 15 amino acids. Of note for this clone: The antigen is unknown.

This sequence originates from an adult who received the AZD1222 COVID-19 vaccine. The rearrangement links TRBV4-3 to TRBJ2-2; 7 nucleotides align to TRBD1. Specimen: peripheral blood, collected 28 days after the second AZD1222 dose. The CDR3 reads CASSPRQGVFWELFF. In DNA, the CDR3 is TGCGCCAGCAGTCCACGACAGGGCGTGTTTTGGGAGCTGTTTTTT.